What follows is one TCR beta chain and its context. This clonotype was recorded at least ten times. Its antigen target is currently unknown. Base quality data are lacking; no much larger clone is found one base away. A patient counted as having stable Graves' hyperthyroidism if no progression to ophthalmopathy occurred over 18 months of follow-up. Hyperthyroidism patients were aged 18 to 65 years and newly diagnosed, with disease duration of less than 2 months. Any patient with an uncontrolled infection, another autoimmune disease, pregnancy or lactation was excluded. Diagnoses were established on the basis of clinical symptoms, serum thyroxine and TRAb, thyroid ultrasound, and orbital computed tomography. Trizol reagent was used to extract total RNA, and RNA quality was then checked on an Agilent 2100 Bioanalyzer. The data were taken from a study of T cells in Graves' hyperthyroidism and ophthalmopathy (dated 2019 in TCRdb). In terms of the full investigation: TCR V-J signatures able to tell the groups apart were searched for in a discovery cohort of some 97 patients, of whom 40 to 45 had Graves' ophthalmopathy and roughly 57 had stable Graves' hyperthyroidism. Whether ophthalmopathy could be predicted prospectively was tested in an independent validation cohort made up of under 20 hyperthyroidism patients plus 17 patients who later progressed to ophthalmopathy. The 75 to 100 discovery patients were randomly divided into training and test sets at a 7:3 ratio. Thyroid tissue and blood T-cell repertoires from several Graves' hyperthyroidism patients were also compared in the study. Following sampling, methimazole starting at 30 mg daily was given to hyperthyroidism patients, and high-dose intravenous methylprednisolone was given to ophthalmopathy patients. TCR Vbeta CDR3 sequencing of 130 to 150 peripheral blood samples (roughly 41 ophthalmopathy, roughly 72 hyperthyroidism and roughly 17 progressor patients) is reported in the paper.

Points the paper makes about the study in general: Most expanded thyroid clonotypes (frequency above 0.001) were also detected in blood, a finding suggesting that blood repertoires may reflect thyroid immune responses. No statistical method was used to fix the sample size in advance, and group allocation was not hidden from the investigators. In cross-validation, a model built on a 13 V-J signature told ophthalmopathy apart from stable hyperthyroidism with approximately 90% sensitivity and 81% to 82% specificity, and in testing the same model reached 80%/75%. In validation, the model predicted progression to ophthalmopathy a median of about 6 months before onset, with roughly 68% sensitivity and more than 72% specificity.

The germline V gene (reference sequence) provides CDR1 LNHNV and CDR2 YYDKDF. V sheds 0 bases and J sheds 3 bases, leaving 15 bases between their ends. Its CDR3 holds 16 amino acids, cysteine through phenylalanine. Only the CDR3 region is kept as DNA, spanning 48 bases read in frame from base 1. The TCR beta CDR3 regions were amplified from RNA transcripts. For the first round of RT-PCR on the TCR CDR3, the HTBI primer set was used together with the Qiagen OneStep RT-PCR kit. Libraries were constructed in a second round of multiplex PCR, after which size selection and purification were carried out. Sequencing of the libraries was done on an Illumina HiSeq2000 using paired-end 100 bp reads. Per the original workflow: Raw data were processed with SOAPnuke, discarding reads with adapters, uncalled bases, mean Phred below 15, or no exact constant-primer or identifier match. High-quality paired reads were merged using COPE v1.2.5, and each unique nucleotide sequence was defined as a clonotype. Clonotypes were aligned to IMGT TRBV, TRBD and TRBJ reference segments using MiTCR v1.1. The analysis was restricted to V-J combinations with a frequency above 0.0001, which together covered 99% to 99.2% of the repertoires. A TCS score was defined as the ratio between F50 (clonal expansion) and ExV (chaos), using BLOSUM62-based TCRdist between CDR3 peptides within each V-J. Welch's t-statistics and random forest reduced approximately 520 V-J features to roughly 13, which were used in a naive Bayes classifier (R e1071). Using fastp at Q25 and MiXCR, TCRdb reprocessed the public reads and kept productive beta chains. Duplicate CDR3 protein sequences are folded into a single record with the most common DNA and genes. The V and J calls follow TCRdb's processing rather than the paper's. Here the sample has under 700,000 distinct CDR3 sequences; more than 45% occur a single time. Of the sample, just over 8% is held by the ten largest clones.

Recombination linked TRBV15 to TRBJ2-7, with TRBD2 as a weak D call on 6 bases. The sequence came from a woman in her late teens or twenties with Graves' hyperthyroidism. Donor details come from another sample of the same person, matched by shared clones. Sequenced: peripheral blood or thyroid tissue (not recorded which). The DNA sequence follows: TGTGCCACCAGCAGAGATCCGACGGGAGTGGACTACGAGCAGTACTTC. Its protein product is CATSRDPTGVDYEQYF.